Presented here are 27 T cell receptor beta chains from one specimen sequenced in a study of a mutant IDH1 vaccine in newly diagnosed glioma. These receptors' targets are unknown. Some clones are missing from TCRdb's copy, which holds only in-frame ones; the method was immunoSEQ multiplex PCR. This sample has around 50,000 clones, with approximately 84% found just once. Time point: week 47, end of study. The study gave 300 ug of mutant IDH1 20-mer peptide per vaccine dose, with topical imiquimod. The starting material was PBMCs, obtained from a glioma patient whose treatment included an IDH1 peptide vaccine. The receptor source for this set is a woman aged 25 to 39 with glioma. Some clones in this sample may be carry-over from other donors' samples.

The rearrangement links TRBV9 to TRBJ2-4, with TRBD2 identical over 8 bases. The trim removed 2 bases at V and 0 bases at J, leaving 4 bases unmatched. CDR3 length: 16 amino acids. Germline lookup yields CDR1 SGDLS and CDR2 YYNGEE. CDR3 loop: CASSVGSGKAKNIQYF. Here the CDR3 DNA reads TGTGCCAGCAGCGTGGGTAGCGGGAAAGCCAAAAACATTCAGTACTTC.

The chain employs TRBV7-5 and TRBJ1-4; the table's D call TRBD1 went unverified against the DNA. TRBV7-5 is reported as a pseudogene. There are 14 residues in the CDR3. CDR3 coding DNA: TGTGCCAGAAGCTCGGCCCACAGGGGGGAAAAACTGTTTTTT. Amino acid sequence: CARSSAHRGEKLFF.

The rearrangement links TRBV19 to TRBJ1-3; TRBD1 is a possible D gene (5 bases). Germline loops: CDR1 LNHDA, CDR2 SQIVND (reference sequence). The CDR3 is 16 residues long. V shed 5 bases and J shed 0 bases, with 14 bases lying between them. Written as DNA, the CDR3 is TGTGCCAGTAGTGCCCTTGGGGCCGCCTCTGGAAACACCATATATTTT. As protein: CASSALGAASGNTIYF.

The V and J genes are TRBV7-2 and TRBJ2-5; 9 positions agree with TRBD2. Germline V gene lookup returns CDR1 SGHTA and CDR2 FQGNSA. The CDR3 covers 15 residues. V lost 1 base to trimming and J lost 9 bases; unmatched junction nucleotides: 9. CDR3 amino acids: CASSLEGSGSPSQYF. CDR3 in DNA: TGTGCCAGCAGCTTAGAGGGTAGCGGGAGCCCCTCCCAGTACTTC.

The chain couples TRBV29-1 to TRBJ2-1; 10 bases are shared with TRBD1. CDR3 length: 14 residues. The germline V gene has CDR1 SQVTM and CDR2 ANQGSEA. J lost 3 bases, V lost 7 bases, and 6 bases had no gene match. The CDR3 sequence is CSGDRGLGYNEQFF. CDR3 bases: TGCAGCGGAGACAGGGGGCTAGGCTACAATGAGCAGTTCTTC.

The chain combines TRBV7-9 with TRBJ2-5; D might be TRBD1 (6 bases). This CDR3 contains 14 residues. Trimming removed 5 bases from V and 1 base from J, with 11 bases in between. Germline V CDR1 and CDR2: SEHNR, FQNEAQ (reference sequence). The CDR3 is CASSVLQGQETQYF. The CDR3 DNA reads TGTGCCAGCAGCGTTCTACAGGGCCAAGAGACCCAGTACTTC.

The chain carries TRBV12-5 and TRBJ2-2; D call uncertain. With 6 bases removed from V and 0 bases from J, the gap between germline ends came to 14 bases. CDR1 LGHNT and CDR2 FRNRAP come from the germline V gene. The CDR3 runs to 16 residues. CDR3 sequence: CASGWSTLTNTGELFF. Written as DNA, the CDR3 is TGTGCTAGTGGCTGGTCCACCCTAACGAACACCGGGGAGCTGTTTTTT. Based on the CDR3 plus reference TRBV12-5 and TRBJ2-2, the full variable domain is DARVTQTPRHKVTEMGQEVTMRCQPILGHNTVFWYRQTMMQGLELLAYFRNRAPLDDSGMPKDRFSAEMPDATLATLKIQPSEPRDSAVYFCASGWSTLTNTGELFFGEGSRLTVL.

The CDR3 DNA reads as TGTGCCAGCAGGGCACCGGGGGATGCGTACAATGAGCAGTTCTTC. Encoded protein: CASRAPGDAYNEQFF. The chain is built from TRBV6-5 and TRBJ2-1; perhaps TRBD2 as D (6 bases). The germline V gene has CDR1 MNHEY and CDR2 SVGAGI. Between the trimmed V and J ends, which lost 6 bases and 4 bases, there was a span of 16 bases. This CDR3 has 15 amino acids.

This CDR3 is CASSVVYGYTF. The CDR3 bases are TGTGCCAGCAGTGTGGTTTATGGCTACACCTTC. The rearrangement links TRBV6-1 to TRBJ1-2, with D unresolved. The CDR3 loop spans 11 amino acids. Per the germline V gene, CDR1 is MNHNS and CDR2 is SASEGT. Trimming stripped 4 bases from V and 5 bases from J, with 5 bases between.

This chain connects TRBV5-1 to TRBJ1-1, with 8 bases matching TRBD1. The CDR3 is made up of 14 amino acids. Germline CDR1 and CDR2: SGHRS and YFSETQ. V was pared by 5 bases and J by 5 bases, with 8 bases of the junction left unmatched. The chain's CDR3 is CASRATGGETEAFF. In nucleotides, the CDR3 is TGCGCCAGCAGGGCAACAGGGGGGGAGACTGAAGCTTTCTTT.

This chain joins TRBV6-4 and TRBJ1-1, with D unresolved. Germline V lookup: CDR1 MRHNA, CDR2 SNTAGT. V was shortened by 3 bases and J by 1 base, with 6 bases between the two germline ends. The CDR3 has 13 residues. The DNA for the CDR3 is TGTGCCAGCAGTGATGAACAGAACACTGAAGCTTTCTTT. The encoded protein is CASSDEQNTEAFF.

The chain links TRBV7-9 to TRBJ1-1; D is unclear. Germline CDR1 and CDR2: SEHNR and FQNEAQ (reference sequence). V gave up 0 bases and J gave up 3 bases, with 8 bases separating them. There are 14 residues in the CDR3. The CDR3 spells CASSLAGSYTEAFF. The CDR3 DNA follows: TGTGCCAGCAGCTTAGCGGGGAGTTACACTGAAGCTTTCTTT.

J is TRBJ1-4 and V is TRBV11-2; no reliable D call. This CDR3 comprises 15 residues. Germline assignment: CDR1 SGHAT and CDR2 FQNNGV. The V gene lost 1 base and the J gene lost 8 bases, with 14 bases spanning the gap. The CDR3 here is CASSLVLGPGEKLFF. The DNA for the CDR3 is TGTGCCAGCAGCTTAGTTCTAGGGCCGGGCGAAAAACTGTTTTTT.

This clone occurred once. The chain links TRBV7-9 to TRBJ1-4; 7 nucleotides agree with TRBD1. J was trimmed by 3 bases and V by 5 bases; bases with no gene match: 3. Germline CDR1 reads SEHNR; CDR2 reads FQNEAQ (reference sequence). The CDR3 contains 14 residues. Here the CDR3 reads CASSLGQSNEKLFF. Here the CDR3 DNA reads TGTGCCAGCAGCCTGGGACAGTCTAATGAAAAACTGTTTTTT.

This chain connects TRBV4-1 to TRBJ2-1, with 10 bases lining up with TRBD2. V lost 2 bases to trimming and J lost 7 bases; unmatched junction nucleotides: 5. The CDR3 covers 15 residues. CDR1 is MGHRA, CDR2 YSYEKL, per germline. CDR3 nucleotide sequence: TGCGCCAGCAGCCAACTAGCGGGAGTCCAGAATGAGCAGTTCTTC. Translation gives CASSQLAGVQNEQFF.

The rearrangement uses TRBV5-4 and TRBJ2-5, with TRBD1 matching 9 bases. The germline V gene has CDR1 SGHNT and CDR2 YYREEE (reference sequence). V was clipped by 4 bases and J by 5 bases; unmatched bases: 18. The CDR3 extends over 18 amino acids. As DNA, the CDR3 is TGTGCCAGCAGCGATTGGGACAGGGTTGAGCCGGAGAGGGAGACCCAGTACTTC. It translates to CASSDWDRVEPERETQYF.

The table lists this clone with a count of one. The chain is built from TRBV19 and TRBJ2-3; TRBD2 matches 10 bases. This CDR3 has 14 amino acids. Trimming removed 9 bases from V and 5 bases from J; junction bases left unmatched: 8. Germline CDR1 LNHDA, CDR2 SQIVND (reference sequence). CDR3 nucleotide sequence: TGTGCCAGCCGTGCCATAGCGGGGGGAGATACGCAGTATTTT. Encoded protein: CASRAIAGGDTQYF.

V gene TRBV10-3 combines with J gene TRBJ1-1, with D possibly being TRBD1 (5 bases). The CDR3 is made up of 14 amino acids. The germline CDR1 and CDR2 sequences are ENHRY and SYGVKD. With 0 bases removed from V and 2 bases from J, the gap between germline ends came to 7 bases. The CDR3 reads CAISESRGNTEAFF. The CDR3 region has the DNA TGTGCCATCAGTGAGTCGAGGGGAAACACTGAAGCTTTCTTT.

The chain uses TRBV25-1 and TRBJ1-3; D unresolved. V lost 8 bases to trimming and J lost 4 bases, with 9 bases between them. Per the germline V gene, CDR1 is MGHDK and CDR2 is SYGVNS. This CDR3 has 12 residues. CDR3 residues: CASPEAGNTIYF. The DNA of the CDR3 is TGTGCCAGCCCAGAAGCGGGAAACACCATATATTTT.

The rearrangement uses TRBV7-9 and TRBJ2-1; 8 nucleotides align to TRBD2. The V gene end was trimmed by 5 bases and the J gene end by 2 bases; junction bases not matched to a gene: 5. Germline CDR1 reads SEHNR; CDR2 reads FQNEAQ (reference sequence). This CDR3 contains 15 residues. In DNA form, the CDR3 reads TGTGCCAGCAGCCTCACTAGCGGCCCCTACAATGAGCAGTTCTTC. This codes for CASSLTSGPYNEQFF.

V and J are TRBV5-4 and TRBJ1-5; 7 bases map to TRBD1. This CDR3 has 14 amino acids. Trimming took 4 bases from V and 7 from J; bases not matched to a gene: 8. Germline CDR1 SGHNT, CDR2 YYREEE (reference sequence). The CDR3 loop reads CASSPDRDRQPQHF. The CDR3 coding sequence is TGTGCCAGCAGCCCCGACAGGGACAGACAGCCCCAGCATTTT.

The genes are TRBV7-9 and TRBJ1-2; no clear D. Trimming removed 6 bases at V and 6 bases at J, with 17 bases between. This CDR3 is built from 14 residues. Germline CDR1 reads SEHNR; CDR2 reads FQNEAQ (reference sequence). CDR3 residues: CASRSNLRADGYTF. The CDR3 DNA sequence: TGTGCCAGCAGAAGCAATCTAAGGGCCGATGGCTACACCTTC.

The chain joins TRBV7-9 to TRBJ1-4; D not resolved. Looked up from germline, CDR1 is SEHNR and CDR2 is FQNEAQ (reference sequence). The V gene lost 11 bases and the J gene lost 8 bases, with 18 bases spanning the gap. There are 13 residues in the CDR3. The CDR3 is CAGSLEQREKLFF. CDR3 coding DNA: TGTGCCGGATCCCTAGAACAGAGAGAAAAACTGTTTTTT.

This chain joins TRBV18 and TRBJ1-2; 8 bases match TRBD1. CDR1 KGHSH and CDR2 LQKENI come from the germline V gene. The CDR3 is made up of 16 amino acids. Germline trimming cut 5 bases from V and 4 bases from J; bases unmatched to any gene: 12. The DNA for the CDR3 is TGTGCCAGCTCATCGACTGGACAGGGAAGTGGCTATGGCTACACCTTC. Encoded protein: CASSSTGQGSGYGYTF.

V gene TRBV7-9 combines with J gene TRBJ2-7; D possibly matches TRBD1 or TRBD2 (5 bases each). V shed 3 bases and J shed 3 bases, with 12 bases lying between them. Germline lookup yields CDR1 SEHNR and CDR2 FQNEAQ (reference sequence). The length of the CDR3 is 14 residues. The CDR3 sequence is CASSFSWDLYEQYF. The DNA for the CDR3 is TGTGCCAGCAGCTTCAGCTGGGACCTCTACGAGCAGTACTTC.

CDR3 residues: CASSLTSGSGETQYF. CDR3 DNA sequence: TGTGCCAGTAGTTTGACTAGCGGGAGCGGAGAGACCCAGTACTTC. This rearrangement joins TRBV19 to TRBJ2-5; TRBD2 matches 12 bases. V dropped 5 bases and J dropped 4; count of bases not matched to a gene: 5. Per germline, CDR1 LNHDA and CDR2 SQIVND (reference sequence). This CDR3 contains 15 residues.

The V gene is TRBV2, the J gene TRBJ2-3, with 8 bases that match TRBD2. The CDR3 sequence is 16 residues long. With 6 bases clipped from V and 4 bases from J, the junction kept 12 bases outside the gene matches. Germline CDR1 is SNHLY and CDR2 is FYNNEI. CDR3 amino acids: CASRRGAGVGADTQYF. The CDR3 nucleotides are TGTGCCAGCAGGAGGGGAGCGGGAGTCGGCGCAGATACGCAGTATTTT.